This TCR beta chain was documented in a study of cytomegalovirus exposure and HLA in healthy donors. The wider study: A previous analysis identified 100 million or so unique TCR beta sequences derived from 180 million or so T cells. General observations from the study: Most of the TCR beta V segments (in an earlier analysis) were productive either about 87% or about 30% of the time.

The PCR made use of 60 Vbeta and 13 Jbeta primers. Sequenced by immunoSEQ multiplex PCR; TCRdb stores in-frame clones only, minus some. The sample yields roughly 120,000 clones, 50% to 65% seen once. Remarks on this clone: Its antigen is unknown.

Specimen: PBMCs. This sequence was found in a woman in her thirties or forties in good health and CMV-seropositive.

The CDR3 nucleotides read TGTGCCAGCAGCGTAGACGGACGGGAGACTGAAGCTTTCTTT. It codes for CASSVDGRETEAFF. The V and J genes are TRBV7-2 and TRBJ1-1, with unresolved D. The CDR3 has 14 residues. V shed 5 bases and J shed 5 bases, with 15 bases lying between them. CDR1 is SGHTA, CDR2 FQGNSA, per germline.